The 14 T cell receptor beta chains listed next were all sequenced from one sample in a study of OX40 agonist ivuxolimab in advanced cancers. Some clones are missing from TCRdb's copy, which holds only in-frame ones; the method was immunoSEQ multiplex PCR. The sample lists fewer than 80,000 clones; around 81% were seen once. The sequencing here drew on CD4+ or CD8+ T cells sorted from blood, taken in a trial of the OX40 agonist ivuxolimab. These receptors originate from an adult with an advanced solid tumor such as melanoma, head and neck, liver or kidney cancer.

This rearrangement joins TRBV27 to TRBJ2-1; tentatively, D is TRBD2 (6 bases). There are 14 residues in the CDR3. Germline-derived CDR1 and CDR2 are MNHEY and SMNVEV (reference sequence). V was shortened by 5 bases and J by 10 bases, with 18 bases between the two germline ends. CDR3 DNA sequence: TGTGCCAGCAGTACCCCTAGCGTAGTAAAGGAGCAGTTCTTC. This sequence encodes CASSTPSVVKEQFF.

Ten or more counts support this clone. V usage is TRBV5-1 and J usage is TRBJ2-1, with 7 bases matching TRBD1. Trimming removed 0 bases from V and 7 bases from J; junction bases left unmatched: 7. Germline CDR1 reads SGHRS; CDR2 reads YFSETQ. This CDR3 region has 15 residues. Here the CDR3 reads CASSLGQGEWNEQFF. In DNA form, the CDR3 reads TGCGCCAGCAGCTTGGGACAGGGCGAGTGGAATGAGCAGTTCTTC.

This chain joins TRBV6-5 and TRBJ2-1; D might be TRBD1 (7 bases). CDR3 length equals 14 residues. Germline CDR1 MNHEY, CDR2 SVGAGI. Between the trimmed V and J ends, which lost 5 bases and 3 bases, there was a span of 11 bases. The CDR3 protein is CASSAQGGYNEQFF. CDR3 bases: TGTGCCAGCAGTGCCCAGGGGGGCTACAATGAGCAGTTCTTC.

The rearrangement joins TRBV13 to TRBJ2-1; D is uncertain. The CDR3 runs 13 residues. Germline V lookup: CDR1 PRHDT, CDR2 FYEKMQ (reference sequence). V shed 0 bases and J shed 6 bases, with 6 bases lying between them. CDR3 sequence (DNA): TGTGCCAGCAGCTTAGGAGGATCCAATGAGCAGTTCTTC. Its protein product is CASSLGGSNEQFF.

V and J are TRBV28 and TRBJ1-3; 7 positions match TRBD1. CDR3 length equals 15 residues. CDR1 and CDR2 from the germline V gene are MDHEN and SYDVKM. J lost 4 bases, V lost 2 bases, and 5 bases had no gene match. CDR3 nucleotides: TGTGCCAGCAGTTTAAAGGGGGCAAGAGGAAACACCATATATTTT. Protein: CASSLKGARGNTIYF.

The gene calls are TRBV9 and TRBJ1-5; 7 bases are shared with TRBD1. The ends lost 2 bases at V and 7 bases at J; junction bases unmatched: 6. From germline, CDR1 is SGDLS and CDR2 YYNGEE. The CDR3 length is 14 residues. The CDR3 is CASSVGTVGQPQHF. The DNA for the CDR3 is TGTGCCAGCAGCGTCGGGACAGTTGGCCAGCCCCAGCATTTT.

This clone has just one count. The chain couples TRBV7-9 to TRBJ1-4, with no clear D. The CDR3 is 15 residues long. Germline V CDR1 and CDR2: SEHNR, FQNEAQ (reference sequence). The germline V and J ends were trimmed by 3 bases and 10 bases, with 18 bases remaining between them. The CDR3 region is CASSFEARPVLKLFF. The CDR3, as DNA: TGTGCCAGCAGCTTCGAGGCACGCCCTGTTTTAAAACTGTTTTTT.

This rearrangement joins TRBV6-5 to TRBJ2-7, with 9 bases lining up with TRBD2. Unmatched junction bases numbered 3, after V lost 0 bases and J lost 0 bases. This CDR3 has 16 amino acids. Germline lookup yields CDR1 MNHEY and CDR2 SVGAGI. CDR3 in amino acids: CASSYSASGISYEQYF. CDR3 sequence (DNA): TGTGCCAGCAGTTACTCGGCTAGCGGGATCTCCTACGAGCAGTACTTC.

This clone was detected once. V usage is TRBV6-6 and J usage is TRBJ1-1; 7 bases line up with TRBD1. Trimming removed 2 bases from V and 5 bases from J; junction bases left unmatched: 2. The CDR3 sequence is 13 residues long. Germline V gives CDR1 MNHNY, CDR2 SVGAGI (reference sequence). Here the CDR3 DNA reads TGTGCCAGCAGTTACCAGGGGGTTACTGAAGCTTTCTTT. Protein sequence: CASSYQGVTEAFF.

This clone was picked up a small number of times. The chain recombines TRBV28 with TRBJ2-7; D unclear. Germline V gene lookup returns CDR1 MDHEN and CDR2 SYDVKM. Trimming stripped 2 bases from V and 3 bases from J, with 2 bases between. This CDR3 region has 11 residues. The CDR3 DNA sequence: TGTGCCAGCAGTTTAAACTACGAGCAGTACTTC. This gives the protein CASSLNYEQYF.

The rearrangement links TRBV29-1 to TRBJ2-1, with D possibly being TRBD1 (5 bases). V lost 7 bases to trimming and J lost 2 bases, with 15 bases between them. The CDR3 consists of 14 residues. The germline V gene has CDR1 SQVTM and CDR2 ANQGSEA. CDR3 protein: CSADVQDTYNEQFF. DNA of the CDR3: TGCAGCGCAGACGTACAGGACACCTACAATGAGCAGTTCTTC.

The V and J genes are TRBV27 and TRBJ2-2; no clear D. The CDR3 is made up of 13 amino acids. V was clipped by 11 bases and J by 1 base, with 11 bases between them. Germline loops: CDR1 MNHEY, CDR2 SMNVEV (reference sequence). CDR3 protein: CASGHRNTGELFF. The DNA of the CDR3 is TGTGCCTCCGGTCACAGGAACACCGGGGAGCTGTTTTTT.

The genes are TRBV11-3 and TRBJ2-7; unclear D gene. Looked up from germline, CDR1 is SGHNT and CDR2 is YENEEA. The CDR3 has 12 amino acids. V was pared by 0 bases and J by 9 bases, with 9 bases between. The CDR3 nucleotides read TGTGCCAGCAGCTTAGATGTGCCGGTGCAGTACTTC. This encodes CASSLDVPVQYF.

V usage is TRBV18 and J usage is TRBJ1-4, with D hard to call. CDR3 length: 17 residues. Trimming shortened V by 2 bases and J by 3 bases, and 16 bases separated the two germline ends. Germline values: CDR1 KGHSH, CDR2 LQKENI. CDR3 residues: CASSPFIGGGANEKLFF. Written as DNA, the CDR3 is TGTGCCAGCTCACCATTTATTGGCGGCGGAGCTAATGAAAAACTGTTTTTT.